Each of the 10 T cell receptor beta chains below was sequenced from the same sample in a study of blood T cell repertoires in COVID-19. The assay was immunoSEQ multiplex PCR, and TCRdb's table has in-frame clones only and misses some. Among about 320,000 clones listed, around 84% were seen once. Sequenced input: PBMCs or T cells enriched from blood (not recorded which). All receptors come from a woman aged 25-40 years who had been exposed to COVID-19.

The chain combines TRBV10-3 with TRBJ2-7, with TRBD2 identical over 9 bases. Germline V gene lookup returns CDR1 ENHRY and CDR2 SYGVKD. This CDR3 is built from 14 residues. The V and J ends lost 10 bases and 2 bases, in that order; junction bases with no gene match: 9. Written as DNA, the CDR3 is TGTGCCACCGCGGGAGGGGCCATTACCTACGAGCAGTACTTC. Residues: CATAGGAITYEQYF.

This sequence joins TRBV4-3 and TRBJ1-6; the D is unclear. CDR3 length: 16 amino acids. V gave up 3 bases and J gave up 0 bases, with 9 bases separating them. The V gene's germline CDR1 is LGHNA and CDR2 YSLEER. CDR3 residues: CASSQAASSYNSPLHF. Written as DNA, the CDR3 is TGCGCCAGCAGCCAGGCCGCCAGCTCCTATAATTCACCCCTCCACTTT.

This rearrangement joins TRBV18 to TRBJ2-3, with 10 bases aligning to TRBD1. V trimming: 6 bases; J trimming: 2 bases; junction bases outside the gene matches: 8. Looked up from germline, CDR1 is KGHSH and CDR2 is LQKENI. CDR3 length equals 16 residues. The CDR3 DNA reads as TGTGCCAGCTCCCTGGACAGGGGGAGGCTCACAGATACGCAGTATTTT. It is translated as CASSLDRGRLTDTQYF.

This chain links TRBV5-1 with TRBJ2-7; 7 positions agree with TRBD1. V shed 6 bases, J shed 3 bases, and the junction held 9 bases outside the gene matches. Germline CDR1 reads SGHRS; CDR2 reads YFSETQ. The CDR3 has 14 residues. The CDR3 reads CASNPDRPVYEQYF. The CDR3 region has the DNA TGCGCCAGCAACCCGGACAGGCCTGTCTACGAGCAGTACTTC. The variable domain in full, with the rest retrieved from reference TRBV5-1 and TRBJ2-7, is KAGVTQTPRYLIKTRGQQVTLSCSPISGHRSVSWYQQTPGQGLQFLFEYFSETQRNKGNFPGRFSGRQFSNSRSEMNVSTLELGDSALYLCASNPDRPVYEQYFGPGTRLTVT.

This sequence joins TRBV11-3 and TRBJ1-3; 8 bases agree with TRBD1. Germline CDR1 and CDR2: SGHNT and YENEEA. The CDR3 consists of 14 residues. The trim removed 5 bases at V and 2 bases at J, leaving 2 bases unmatched. CDR3 residues: CASSRTGTGNTIYF. CDR3 sequence (DNA): TGTGCCAGCAGCCGGACAGGGACTGGAAACACCATATATTTT.

The count of this clone is one. The chain joins TRBV29-1 to TRBJ1-5; D may be TRBD1 (5 bases). From germline, CDR1 is SQVTM and CDR2 ANQGSEA. The CDR3 spans 13 residues. V was pared by 4 bases and J by 4 bases, with 11 bases between. CDR3 sequence: CSVAGLANQPQHF. CDR3 DNA: TGCAGCGTTGCAGGGTTGGCGAATCAGCCCCAGCATTTT.

This clone has only one observation. This chain connects TRBV5-1 to TRBJ2-5; 7 nucleotides align to TRBD2. The germline V gene encodes CDR1 SGHRS and CDR2 YFSETQ. J gave up 3 bases and V 0 bases, and 11 bases lay outside the gene matches. CDR3 length: 17 residues. The CDR3 DNA follows: TGCGCCAGCAGCTTGGCCGGGGTAGCGGGTAACGAAGAGACCCAGTACTTC. Its translation is CASSLAGVAGNEETQYF.

This chain joins TRBV27 and TRBJ2-7; 10 bases line up with TRBD2. V lost 6 bases to trimming and J lost 2 bases; unmatched junction nucleotides: 4. The CDR3 has 14 residues. Per germline, CDR1 MNHEY and CDR2 SMNVEV (reference sequence). The CDR3 DNA reads TGTGCCAGCAGCCAAGCGGGAGGGACCTACGAGCAGTACTTC. It is translated as CASSQAGGTYEQYF.

With regard to this clone: This sample also contains other DNA sequences that code for the same CDR3. This chain connects TRBV20-1 to TRBJ2-5, with 7 bases identical to TRBD1. J lost 1 base, V lost 3 bases, and 2 bases had no gene match. CDR3 length: 13 amino acids. Germline assignment: CDR1 DFQATT and CDR2 SNEGSKA (reference sequence). The CDR3, as DNA: TGCAGTGCTAGTCGGACAGGCCAAGAGACCCAGTACTTC. Protein product: CSASRTGQETQYF.

The chain is built from TRBV7-2 and TRBJ1-1, with D perhaps matching TRBD1 (5 bases). V shed 8 bases and J shed 3 bases, with 19 bases lying between them. Germline CDR1 SGHTA, CDR2 FQGNSA. The CDR3 has 15 residues. In nucleotides, the CDR3 is TGTGCCAGCTACCTCTTGGCCACAGGAGACACTGAAGCTTTCTTT. This encodes CASYLLATGDTEAFF.